This T cell receptor (beta chain) was observed in a study of T cell responses to AZD1222 COVID-19 vaccine. Findings of the study overall: The study identified only five to seven AZD1222 recipients as seropositive at baseline. Donors were largely white British and mainly female; clonal diversity was possibly underestimated.

The data were produced by immunoSEQ multiplex PCR, yet TCRdb's version contains in-frame clones alone and is incomplete. Here the sample spans 75,000 to 100,000 clones, around nine tenths being singletons. Only one count was recorded for this clone. Its specificity is not known. The TCR originated in an adult in good health. The sample here was peripheral blood, taken on day 0 of AZD1222 vaccination.

CDR3 DNA: TGTGCCAGCAGCTTCCCTTTCGGAAACACCATATATTTT. Protein: CASSFPFGNTIYF. This chain links TRBV7-2 with TRBJ1-3, with D unclear. This CDR3 has 13 residues. With 3 bases removed from V and 4 bases from J, the gap between germline ends came to 7 bases. Germline V gives CDR1 SGHTA, CDR2 FQGNSA.